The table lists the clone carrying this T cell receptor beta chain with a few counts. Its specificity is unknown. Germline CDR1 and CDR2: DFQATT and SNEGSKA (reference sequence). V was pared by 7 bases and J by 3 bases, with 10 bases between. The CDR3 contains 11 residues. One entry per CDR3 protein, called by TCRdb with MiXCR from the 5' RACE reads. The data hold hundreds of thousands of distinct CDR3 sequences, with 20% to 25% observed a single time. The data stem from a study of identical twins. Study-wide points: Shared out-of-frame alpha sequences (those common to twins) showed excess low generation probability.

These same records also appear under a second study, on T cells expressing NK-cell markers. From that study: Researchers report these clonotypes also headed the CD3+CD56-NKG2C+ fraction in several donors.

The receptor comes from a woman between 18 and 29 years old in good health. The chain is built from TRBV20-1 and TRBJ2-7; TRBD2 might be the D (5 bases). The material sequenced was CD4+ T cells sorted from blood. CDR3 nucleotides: TGCAGTGTTCCCGACTACTACGAGCAGTACTTC. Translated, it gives CSVPDYYEQYF.